This paragraph covers one T cell receptor beta chain sequence. Its antigen is still unknown. Germline trimming cut 5 bases from V and 0 bases from J; bases unmatched to any gene: 5. CDR1 is SGHAT, CDR2 FQDESV, per germline (reference sequence). The CDR3 has 15 residues. This sample was included in a study of cytomegalovirus exposure and HLA in healthy donors. Whole-study context: The 90 to 150 validation repertoires used a platform that matched the one used for the 666 first-cohort repertoires, as a later analysis reported.

Method: immunoSEQ multiplex PCR; TCRdb's copy keeps in-frame clones and lacks some. The sample consists of over 60,000 clones, 85% to 95% of them appearing once. The donors were members of the validation cohort, which comprised 120 subjects and was separate from the first cohort of 670 or so subjects. Study-wide results and caveats: Overall, approximately 150 TCR beta chains were annotated as cytomegalovirus-associated.

V and J are TRBV11-1 and TRBJ2-3; TRBD1 matches at 7 bases. Input material: PBMCs. The TCR comes from a man aged 18 to 30 in good health and CMV-seronegative. The CDR3 bases are TGTGCCAGCAGCCCGGGGACAGCGAGCACAGATACGCAGTATTTT. This sequence encodes CASSPGTASTDTQYF.